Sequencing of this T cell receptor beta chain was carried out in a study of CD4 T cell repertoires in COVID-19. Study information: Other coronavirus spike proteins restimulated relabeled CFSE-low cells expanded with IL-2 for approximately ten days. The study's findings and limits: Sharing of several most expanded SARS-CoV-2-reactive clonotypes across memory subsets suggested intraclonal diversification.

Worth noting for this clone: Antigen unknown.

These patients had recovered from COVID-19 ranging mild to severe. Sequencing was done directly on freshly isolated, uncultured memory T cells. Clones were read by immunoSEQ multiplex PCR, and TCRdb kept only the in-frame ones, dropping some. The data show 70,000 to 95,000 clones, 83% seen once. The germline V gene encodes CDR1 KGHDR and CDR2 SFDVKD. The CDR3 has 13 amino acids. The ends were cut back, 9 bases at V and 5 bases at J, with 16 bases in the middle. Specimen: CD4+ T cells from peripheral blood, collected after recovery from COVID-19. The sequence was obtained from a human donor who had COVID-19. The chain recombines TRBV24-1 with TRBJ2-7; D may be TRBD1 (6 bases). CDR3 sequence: CATPPWGHNEQYF. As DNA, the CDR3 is TGTGCCACCCCCCCGTGGGGACATAACGAGCAGTACTTC.